Below, 27 T cell receptor beta chains from the same sample are listed, as sequenced in a study of T-cell memory formation after mild COVID-19. TCRdb reprocessed the 5' RACE reads with MiXCR, giving one entry per CDR3 protein. The sample includes more than 450,000 distinct CDR3 sequences, under 20% of them seen just once. The sequencing input was PBMCs or a T cell subset sorted from them (not recorded which). These TCRs come from an adult woman who had mild COVID-19 (a few samples of this study predate the infection). Cell type and time point are not known.

The chain uses TRBV20-1 and TRBJ1-5; TRBD1 might be the D (5 bases). The CDR3 spans 12 residues. Germline loops: CDR1 DFQATT, CDR2 SNEGSKA (reference sequence). V was clipped by 5 bases and J by 7 bases, with 12 bases between them. The DNA of the CDR3 is TGCAGTGCTCGGACGGGGGAGCAGCCCCAGCATTTT. Its protein product is CSARTGEQPQHF.

This clonotype was seen only a few times. The chain links TRBV10-3 to TRBJ2-2; maybe TRBD2 (6 bases). This CDR3 comprises 14 residues. Germline V gene lookup returns CDR1 ENHRY and CDR2 SYGVKD. V was cut by 4 bases and J by 3 bases, with 9 bases left in between. The CDR3, as DNA: TGTGCCATCAGTGGCTTAGCGGACACCGGGGAGCTGTTTTTT. As protein: CAISGLADTGELFF.

V is TRBV20-1 and J is TRBJ2-3; 7 bases are shared with TRBD2. Germline CDR1 is DFQATT and CDR2 is SNEGSKA (reference sequence). J was trimmed by 2 bases and V by 0 bases; bases with no gene match: 5. The CDR3 is made up of 15 amino acids. CDR3 in amino acids: CSARDPRLATDTQYF. The CDR3 coding sequence is TGCAGTGCTAGAGATCCGAGACTAGCCACAGATACGCAGTATTTT.

The rearrangement joins TRBV7-2 to TRBJ2-7; D may be TRBD2 (5 bases). V shed 3 bases and J shed 4 bases, with 13 bases lying between them. The CDR3 has 14 amino acids. CDR1 is SGHTA, CDR2 FQGNSA, per germline. Written as DNA, the CDR3 is TGTGCCAGCAGCTTTGGCCTAGGGAGTTACGAGCAGTACTTC. Its translation: CASSFGLGSYEQYF. Variable domain in full (rest from reference TRBV7-2 and TRBJ2-7): GAGVSQSPSNKVTEKGKDVELRCDPISGHTALYWYRQSLGQGLEFLIYFQGNSAPDKSGLPSDRFSAERTGGSVSTLTIQRTQQEDSAVYLCASSFGLGSYEQYFGPGTRLTVT.

The sample holds a few counts of this clonotype. The rearrangement links TRBV12-3 or TRBV12-4 to TRBJ2-3, with 9 bases lining up with TRBD2. The CDR3 length is 17 residues. The J segment lost 2 bases and the V segment lost 5 bases, leaving 11 bases of the junction unmatched. CDR3 region: CASSARIAGDDTDTQYF. DNA of the CDR3: TGTGCCAGCAGTGCGAGAATAGCGGGGGATGACACAGATACGCAGTATTTT.

The V gene is TRBV5-1, the J gene TRBJ2-3; maybe TRBD1 (6 bases). Germline CDR1 is SGHRS and CDR2 is YFSETQ. V dropped 3 bases and J dropped 0 bases, with 11 bases sitting between them. The CDR3 spans 15 residues. The CDR3: CASSSRDTSTDTQYF. The CDR3 nucleotides read TGCGCCAGCAGCTCCCGGGACACTAGCACAGATACGCAGTATTTT.

V is TRBV29-1 and J is TRBJ2-7, with D tentatively TRBD1 (6 bases). The V gene's germline CDR1 is SQVTM and CDR2 ANQGSEA. Trimming took off 6 bases at V and 4 bases at J, with 16 bases between the two ends. CDR3 length: 13 amino acids. The CDR3 protein is CSVRKPTGYEQYF. CDR3 coding DNA: TGCAGCGTCAGGAAACCGACAGGTTACGAGCAGTACTTC.

The gene calls are TRBV18 and TRBJ2-7, with D unclear. CDR1 and CDR2 (germline): KGHSH, LQKENI. The CDR3 is 14 amino acids. V shed 3 bases and J shed 5 bases, with 14 bases lying between them. In DNA form, the CDR3 reads TGTGCCAGCTCACCGCGCCCGGATTCGGACGAGCAGTACTTC. Its protein is CASSPRPDSDEQYF. The entire variable domain, with the rest obtained from reference TRBV18 and TRBJ2-7, is as follows: NAGVMQNPRHLVRRRGQEARLRCSPMKGHSHVYWYRQLPEEGLKFMVYLQKENIIDESGMPKERFSAEFPKEGPSILRIQQVVRGDSAAYFCASSPRPDSDEQYFGPGTRLTVT.

The chain links TRBV6-5 to TRBJ1-4; D ambiguous. CDR1 and CDR2 (germline): MNHEY, SVGAGI. The CDR3 contains 14 residues. With 5 bases removed from V and 7 bases from J, the gap between germline ends came to 14 bases. The DNA for the CDR3 is TGTGCCAGCAGTCAGACACTGGAGCGTGAAAAACTGTTTTTT. This sequence encodes CASSQTLEREKLFF.

This rearrangement joins TRBV19 to TRBJ2-1, with D unclear. CDR3 length: 12 amino acids. The ends were cut back, 3 bases at V and 5 bases at J, with 5 bases in the middle. CDR1 is LNHDA and CDR2 is SQIVND in the germline V gene (reference sequence). The CDR3 loop is CASSIGDNEQFF. DNA of the CDR3: TGTGCCAGTAGTATCGGTGACAATGAGCAGTTCTTC.

The rearrangement joins TRBV10-3 to TRBJ2-1, with 7 bases identical to TRBD2. CDR3 length: 13 amino acids. The germline V gene has CDR1 ENHRY and CDR2 SYGVKD. Trimming cost V 9 bases and J 3 bases; bases outside gene matches: 5. DNA for the CDR3: TGTGCCATGCAAGCGGGGAACTACAATGAGCAGTTCTTC. Translation: CAMQAGNYNEQFF.

This chain links TRBV11-2 with TRBJ2-7, with D hard to call. Trimming took 2 bases from V and 4 from J, leaving 6 bases between them. Germline V CDR1 and CDR2: SGHAT, FQNNGV. The CDR3 is 12 residues long. CDR3 amino acids: CASSLYGYEQYF. Written as DNA, the CDR3 is TGTGCCAGCAGCTTATACGGGTACGAGCAGTACTTC.

This clonotype has just a few counts. The V call is TRBV27, the J call TRBJ2-2; TRBD1 agrees at 9 bases. V lost 2 bases, J lost 6 bases, and 4 bases stayed unmatched. This CDR3 region has 15 residues. Looked up from germline, CDR1 is MNHEY and CDR2 is SMNVEV (reference sequence). The CDR3 is CASSLGTGLAGELFF. CDR3 DNA: TGTGCCAGCAGTTTAGGGACAGGGTTGGCCGGGGAGCTGTTTTTT.

This clonotype was detected a few times. The chain couples TRBV5-6 to TRBJ2-2; TRBD1 or TRBD2 may be the D gene (5 bases each). The germline V gene has CDR1 SGHDT and CDR2 YYEEEE. The CDR3 contains 14 residues. V was clipped by 4 bases and J by 7 bases, with 14 bases between them. The CDR3 sequence is CASSKTVRGGELFF. The CDR3 nucleotides are TGTGCCAGCAGCAAGACAGTTCGGGGCGGGGAGCTGTTTTTT.

This clonotype was counted a few times. V gene TRBV4-2 combines with J gene TRBJ2-2; D gene ambiguous. V lost 1 base to trimming and J lost 1 base, with 13 bases between them. Germline CDR1 LGHNA, CDR2 YNFKEQ. The CDR3 is 17 amino acids. The CDR3 region has the DNA TGTGCCAGCAGCCAAGTGTCCCGGCAGAAGAACACCGGGGAGCTGTTTTTT. Translated: CASSQVSRQKNTGELFF.

The V call is TRBV30, the J call TRBJ2-5, with D perhaps TRBD1 or TRBD2 (6 bases each). The germline CDR1 and CDR2 sequences are GTSNPN and SVGIG (reference sequence). The CDR3 is 14 residues long. The V and J ends lost 0 bases and 5 bases respectively, with 13 bases between them. CDR3 in amino acids: CAWSVSGAYETQYF. The CDR3 region has the DNA TGTGCCTGGAGTGTATCGGGGGCTTACGAGACCCAGTACTTC.

This chain uses TRBV2 with TRBJ1-2, with D unclear. The V gene lost 7 bases and the J gene lost 4 bases, with 13 bases spanning the gap. Germline V gene sequence: CDR1 SNHLY, CDR2 FYNNEI. The CDR3 loop spans 13 amino acids. The CDR3 reads CASTFGVAYGYTF. In nucleotides, the CDR3 is TGTGCCAGCACCTTCGGGGTCGCCTATGGCTACACCTTC.

The J gene is TRBJ2-5, the V gene TRBV2; the D is unclear. The germline gives CDR1 SNHLY, CDR2 FYNNEI. The CDR3 spans 13 residues. Trimming left V 6 bases short and J 4 bases short, with 12 bases between. The chain's CDR3 is CASRDFRVETQYF. In nucleotides, the CDR3 is TGTGCCAGCAGGGATTTTAGGGTAGAGACCCAGTACTTC.

The table lists this clonotype with many counts. The chain recombines TRBV20-1 with TRBJ2-7, with 7 bases identical to TRBD1. Germline V lookup: CDR1 DFQATT, CDR2 SNEGSKA (reference sequence). V trimming: 4 bases; J trimming: 3 bases; junction bases outside the gene matches: 6. The CDR3 extends over 13 amino acids. Written as DNA, the CDR3 is TGCAGTGCTAACGGGGACAGAAGCTACGAGCAGTACTTC. The encoded protein is CSANGDRSYEQYF.

The chain carries TRBV7-3 and TRBJ1-1; TRBD1 matches 7 bases. V lost 4 bases, J lost 9 bases, and 8 bases stayed unmatched. Germline values: CDR1 SGHTA, CDR2 FQGTGA. This CDR3 has 13 amino acids. The CDR3 protein is CASSSTGMGQAFF. The CDR3 DNA reads as TGTGCCAGCAGCTCGACAGGGATGGGGCAAGCTTTCTTT. Full variable domain (remainder filled in from reference TRBV7-3 and TRBJ1-1): GAGVSQTPSNKVTEKGKYVELRCDPISGHTALYWYRQSLGQGPEFLIYFQGTGAADDSGLPNDRFFAVRPEGSVSTLKIQRTERGDSAVYLCASSSTGMGQAFFGQGTRLTVV.

A few counts support this clonotype. The chain uses TRBV4-3 and TRBJ2-1; 16 nucleotides line up with TRBD2. V was clipped by 1 base and J by 3 bases; unmatched bases: 15. This CDR3 contains 22 residues. The germline gives CDR1 LGHNA, CDR2 YSLEER. The CDR3 protein is CASSQAPDPGLAGGPSYNEQFF. DNA for the CDR3: TGCGCCAGCAGCCAAGCCCCCGATCCGGGACTAGCGGGAGGGCCGAGCTACAATGAGCAGTTCTTC.

This clonotype was detected only a few times. CDR3 nucleotide sequence: TGCGCCAGCACCCAGGACGGAGGGACAGATACGCAGTATTTT. This gives the protein CASTQDGGTDTQYF. The V call is TRBV5-1, the J call TRBJ2-3; TRBD2 is a possible D gene (6 bases). The CDR3 runs 14 residues. Germline V gives CDR1 SGHRS, CDR2 YFSETQ. Between the trimmed V and J ends, which lost 6 bases and 3 bases, there was a span of 14 bases.

The chain uses TRBV20-1 and TRBJ2-7, with D possibly being TRBD1 (6 bases). V was shortened by 6 bases and J by 4 bases, with 10 bases between the two germline ends. From germline, CDR1 is DFQATT and CDR2 SNEGSKA (reference sequence). The length of the CDR3 is 11 residues. In DNA form, the CDR3 reads TGCAGTGCCGAACAGGGATACGAGCAGTACTTC. Its protein product is CSAEQGYEQYF.

This clonotype has just a few counts. The chain recombines TRBV7-9 with TRBJ1-2; no clear D. CDR1 SEHNR and CDR2 FQNEAQ come from the germline V gene (reference sequence). The CDR3 totals 15 residues. Deletions cut 3 bases from V and 2 bases from J, with 13 bases between. This CDR3 is CASSFIETWNYGYTF. In DNA form, the CDR3 reads TGTGCCAGCAGCTTTATCGAGACTTGGAACTATGGCTACACCTTC.

This clonotype turned up a few times. V usage is TRBV7-9 and J usage is TRBJ2-2; the D is unclear. The length of the CDR3 is 12 residues. Germline V gives CDR1 SEHNR, CDR2 FQNEAQ (reference sequence). The V gene lost 5 bases and the J gene lost 6 bases, with 7 bases spanning the gap. The DNA of the CDR3 is TGTGCCAGCAGCCATTATCCCGGGGAGCTGTTTTTT. Encoded protein: CASSHYPGELFF.

This clonotype occurred many times. The rearrangement joins TRBV5-1 to TRBJ2-1; 12 nucleotides match TRBD2. V trimming: 4 bases; J trimming: 2 bases; junction bases outside the gene matches: 7. This CDR3 has 17 residues. From germline, CDR1 is SGHRS and CDR2 YFSETQ. The CDR3 reads CASSTTGLAGTYNEQFF. The CDR3 DNA is TGCGCCAGCAGCACAACCGGACTAGCGGGAACCTACAATGAGCAGTTCTTC.

The V gene is TRBV15, the J gene TRBJ2-7, with 10 positions matching TRBD2. V shed 3 bases and J 4 bases; nucleotides not matched to a gene: 9. This CDR3 spans 16 amino acids. Germline V gene lookup returns CDR1 LNHNV and CDR2 YYDKDF (reference sequence). CDR3 amino acids: CATSSGPGTSAYEQYF. The DNA of the CDR3 is TGTGCCACCAGCAGCGGTCCCGGGACTAGCGCTTACGAGCAGTACTTC.